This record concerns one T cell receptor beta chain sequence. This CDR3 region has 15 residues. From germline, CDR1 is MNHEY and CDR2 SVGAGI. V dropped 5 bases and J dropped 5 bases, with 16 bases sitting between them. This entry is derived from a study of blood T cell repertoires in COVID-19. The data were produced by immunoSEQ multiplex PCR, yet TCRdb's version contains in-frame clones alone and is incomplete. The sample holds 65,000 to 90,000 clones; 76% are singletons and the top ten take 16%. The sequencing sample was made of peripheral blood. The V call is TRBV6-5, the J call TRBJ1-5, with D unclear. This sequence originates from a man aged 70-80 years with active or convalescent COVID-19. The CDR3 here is CASSQLGGWHQPQHF. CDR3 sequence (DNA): TGTGCCAGCAGTCAGTTAGGCGGGTGGCATCAGCCCCAGCATTTT.